This entry lists 22 T cell receptor beta chains sequenced from one sample in a study of molecular identifiers for immune sequencing clone quantification. One entry per CDR3 protein results from TCRdb running MiXCR on the PCR reads. This table has some 100,000 distinct CDR3 sequences, around 33% appearing once. Sequencing used naive CD8+ T cells from blood, with Jurkat cell RNA spiked in. Subset denoted: FACS-sorted CD8+CD4-CCR7+CD45RA+ naive T cells. The receptor set was obtained from a human donor in good health. Some libraries in this study had Jurkat cell RNA spiked in.

The chain combines TRBV28 with TRBJ2-7, with 7 bases aligning to TRBD1. Per the germline V gene, CDR1 is MDHEN and CDR2 is SYDVKM. The CDR3 loop spans 16 amino acids. The ends lost 7 bases at V and 4 bases at J; junction bases unmatched: 16. CDR3 residues: CASNPGQDKKIYEQYF. The CDR3 DNA reads as TGTGCCAGCAACCCAGGACAGGACAAAAAAATATACGAGCAGTACTTC. The full variable domain, completed using reference TRBV28 and TRBJ2-7, is DVKVTQSSRYLVKRTGEKVFLECVQDMDHENMFWYRQDPGLGLRLIYFSYDVKMKEKGDIPEGYSVSREKKERFSLILESASTNQTSMYLCASNPGQDKKIYEQYFGPGTRLTVT.

In the case of this clonotype: Possible read error: a much larger clone is one base away. The rearrangement links TRBV28 to TRBJ2-3; a weak D match, TRBD2 (6 bases). The germline V gene has CDR1 MDHEN and CDR2 SYDVKM. Trimming stripped 3 bases from V and 5 bases from J, with 15 bases between. The CDR3 runs 15 residues. The CDR3 reads CASSFTGVEKDTQYF. CDR3 coding DNA: TGTGCCAGCAGTTTTACGGGAGTGGAGAAAGATACGCAGTATTTT.

This clonotype was seen a handful of times. The rearrangement links TRBV6-2 or TRBV6-3 to TRBJ1-5; D not resolved. The CDR3 length is 13 residues. The germline CDR1 and CDR2 sequences are MNHEY and SVGEGT. DNA of the CDR3: TGTGCGAGCGAGGATGGGGTTCGGCAGCCCCAGCATTTT. Translating it yields CASEDGVRQPQHF.

V is TRBV27 and J is TRBJ2-2; 8 bases match TRBD1. V lost 4 bases, J lost 7 bases, and 5 bases stayed unmatched. The CDR3 is 14 amino acids. The V gene's germline CDR1 is MNHEY and CDR2 SMNVEV (reference sequence). The CDR3 region has the DNA TGTGCCAGCAGTTCCGGACAGGGCCACGGGGAGCTGTTTTTT. Protein sequence: CASSSGQGHGELFF.

This chain uses TRBV6-5 with TRBJ2-5; possibly TRBD1 for D (6 bases). Trimming took 3 bases from V and 0 from J, leaving 14 bases between them. Germline lookup yields CDR1 MNHEY and CDR2 SVGAGI. The CDR3 length is 16 residues. The CDR3 loop is CASSYYIQGYQETQYF. In nucleotides, the CDR3 is TGTGCCAGCAGTTATTATATCCAGGGGTACCAAGAGACCCAGTACTTC.

The sample holds a few counts of this clonotype. This rearrangement joins TRBV6-5 to TRBJ1-4; D is ambiguous. Trimming took 1 base from V and 7 from J, leaving 4 bases between them. Germline V lookup: CDR1 MNHEY, CDR2 SVGAGI. This CDR3 comprises 12 residues. CDR3 nucleotides: TGTGCCAGCAGTTACTTCGGTGAAAAACTGTTTTTT. Encoded protein: CASSYFGEKLFF.

This clonotype appeared many times. V is TRBV7-9 and J is TRBJ1-4; possibly TRBD1 for D (5 bases). The germline V gene encodes CDR1 SEHNR and CDR2 FQNEAQ (reference sequence). The CDR3 loop spans 15 amino acids. V lost 0 bases to trimming and J lost 2 bases, with 7 bases between them. The CDR3 loop reads CASSLAQGTNEKLFF. CDR3 coding DNA: TGTGCCAGCAGCTTAGCGCAGGGTACTAATGAAAAACTGTTTTTT.

The chain is built from TRBV28 and TRBJ2-7; TRBD1 agrees at 7 bases. CDR3 length: 13 residues. Germline V CDR1 and CDR2: MDHEN, SYDVKM. The junction had 4 bases not matched to a gene; V was cut back by 7 bases and J by 1 base. In nucleotides, the CDR3 is TGTGCCAGCAAAACGGGACAGTCCTACGAGCAGTACTTC. Its protein product is CASKTGQSYEQYF. The full variable domain, completed using reference TRBV28 and TRBJ2-7, is DVKVTQSSRYLVKRTGEKVFLECVQDMDHENMFWYRQDPGLGLRLIYFSYDVKMKEKGDIPEGYSVSREKKERFSLILESASTNQTSMYLCASKTGQSYEQYFGPGTRLTVT.

As to this clonotype: With a much larger clone just one base away, this may be a read error. V usage is TRBV28 and J usage is TRBJ1-5; weak D call: TRBD1 (6 bases). CDR1 is MDHEN and CDR2 is SYDVKM in the germline V gene. The length of the CDR3 is 15 residues. This CDR3 reads CASSLDPGGHQPQQF. The CDR3, as DNA: TGTGCCAGCAGTCTGGACCCTGGGGGCCATCAGCCCCAGCAATTT.

This chain links TRBV6-2 or TRBV6-3 with TRBJ2-7; 12 nucleotides agree with TRBD2. Germline V gene lookup returns CDR1 MNHEY and CDR2 SVGEGT. The CDR3 length is 15 residues. V shed 5 bases and J 6 bases; nucleotides not matched to a gene: 8. CDR3 loop: CASSNRLAGAPEQYF. The CDR3 DNA is TGTGCCAGCAGTAACAGACTAGCGGGAGCCCCCGAGCAGTACTTC.

A note on this clonotype: The junction departs from the called germline gene at one end, perhaps through a read error. The chain uses TRBV14 and TRBJ2-7, with D uncertain. The germline V gene has CDR1 SGHDN and CDR2 FVKESK. CDR3 length: 12 residues. DNA for the CDR3: TGTGCCAGCAGCCTCGCGTACTACGAGCGGTACTTC. The encoded protein is CASSLAYYERYF.

The V gene is TRBV19, the J gene TRBJ2-6; D remains ambiguous. Deletions cut 3 bases from V and 3 bases from J, with 12 bases between. CDR1 LNHDA and CDR2 SQIVND come from the germline V gene (reference sequence). The CDR3 loop spans 16 amino acids. The CDR3 coding sequence is TGTGCCAGTAGTATGGGTGGCAGTATTGGGGCCAACGTCCTGACTTTC. This sequence encodes CASSMGGSIGANVLTF.

This clonotype was recorded a few times. The chain employs TRBV9 and TRBJ2-2; unclear D gene. The CDR3 totals 13 residues. Germline-derived CDR1 and CDR2 are SGDLS and YYNGEE. V shed 4 bases and J shed 0 bases, with 4 bases lying between them. The CDR3 region is CASSHTNTGELFF. The DNA for the CDR3 is TGTGCCAGCAGCCATACGAACACCGGGGAGCTGTTTTTT. The whole variable domain, filled in from reference TRBV9 and TRBJ2-2, reads DSGVTQTPKHLITATGQRVTLRCSPRSGDLSVYWYQQSLDQGLQFLIQYYNGEERAKGNILERFSAQQFPDLHSELNLSSLELGDSALYFCASSHTNTGELFFGEGSRLTVL.

The gene calls are TRBV6-2 or TRBV6-3 and TRBJ2-3, with 12 nucleotides matching TRBD2. CDR1 is MNHEY, CDR2 SVGEGT, per germline. The CDR3 runs 15 residues. The trim removed 4 bases at V and 2 bases at J, leaving 1 base unmatched. For the CDR3, the DNA is TGTGCCAGCAGTTGGACTAGCGGGGCCACAGATACGCAGTATTTT. It codes for CASSWTSGATDTQYF.

With respect to this clonotype: With a much larger clone just one base away, this may be a read error. The conserved closing phenylalanine or tryptophan is absent in this CDR3, likely reflecting a read error. The V and J genes are TRBV25-1 and TRBJ2-1, with D possibly matching TRBD1 (5 bases). Germline V gives CDR1 MGHDK, CDR2 SYGVNS. V lost 2 bases and J lost 8, with 7 bases in between. The CDR3 extends over 12 amino acids. CDR3 bases: TGTGCCAGCAGTGAACAGGGCTATGAGCAGTTCATC. Encoded protein: CASSEQGYEQFI.

Points on this clonotype: Mismatch with germline at one junction end may stem from a read error. CDR3 nucleotide sequence: TGTGCCAGCAGTGACCATGAGACCCAGTACTTC. Amino acids: CASSDHETQYF. This rearrangement joins TRBV9 to TRBJ2-5; D is uncertain. Looked up from germline, CDR1 is SGDLS and CDR2 is YYNGEE. CDR3 size: 11 residues. Combining the CDR3 with reference TRBV9 and TRBJ2-5 gives the whole variable domain DSGVTQTPKHLITATGQRVTLRCSPRSGDLSVYWYQQSLDQGLQFLIQYYNGEERAKGNILERFSAQQFPDLHSELNLSSLELGDSALYFCASSDHETQYFGPGTRLLVL.

This clonotype was found a few times. The J gene is TRBJ2-3, the V gene TRBV18; TRBD1 matches 10 bases. The CDR3 has 15 amino acids. Germline V gene lookup returns CDR1 KGHSH and CDR2 LQKENI. Trimming removed 6 bases from V and 5 bases from J; junction bases left unmatched: 8. Written as DNA, the CDR3 is TGTGCCAGCTCTCGGACAGGGGGAGGTGAAGATACGCAGTATTTT. Amino acids: CASSRTGGGEDTQYF.

This clonotype appeared many times. The V and J genes are TRBV7-9 and TRBJ2-3, with TRBD1 as a possible D gene (5 bases). The length of the CDR3 is 16 residues. CDR1 and CDR2 from the germline V gene are SEHNR and FQNEAQ (reference sequence). Trimming took 3 bases from V and 1 from J, leaving 14 bases between them. The CDR3 spells CASSFDVRDGTDTQYF. Here the CDR3 DNA reads TGTGCCAGCAGCTTCGACGTCAGGGATGGCACAGATACGCAGTATTTT.

This clonotype was recorded many times. This chain connects TRBV7-9 to TRBJ1-1; D call uncertain. CDR1 and CDR2 (germline): SEHNR, FQNEAQ (reference sequence). V was cut by 6 bases and J by 5 bases, with 13 bases left in between. The CDR3 contains 13 residues. CDR3 in DNA: TGTGCCAGCAGGCGGCCTGAGAGAACTGAAGCTTTCTTT. It encodes CASRRPERTEAFF.

This clonotype was detected only a few times. This chain joins TRBV19 and TRBJ2-1; 8 positions match TRBD2. CDR3 size: 13 residues. V lost 3 bases, J lost 10 bases, and 5 bases stayed unmatched. Germline assignment: CDR1 LNHDA and CDR2 SQIVND (reference sequence). CDR3 coding DNA: TGTGCCAGTAGTATGAACGGGAGGGCCGAGCAGTTCTTC. It specifies CASSMNGRAEQFF.

Concerning this clonotype: One base away lies a much larger clone, so this may be a sequencing read error. The chain couples TRBV20-1 to TRBJ2-7, with a weak D call TRBD2 (5 bases). Per germline, CDR1 DFQATT and CDR2 SNEGSKA (reference sequence). This CDR3 has 11 residues. The V end lost 5 bases, the J end lost 7 bases, and 12 bases lay between the germline ends. CDR3 sequence: CSAPQAVEQYF. In DNA, the CDR3 is TGCAGTGCTCCACAAGCGGTTGAGCAGTACTTC.

The chain combines TRBV27 with TRBJ2-1, with D hard to call. Trimming stripped 4 bases from V and 7 bases from J, with 11 bases between. The CDR3 is made up of 13 amino acids. Per the germline V gene, CDR1 is MNHEY and CDR2 is SMNVEV (reference sequence). This CDR3 is CASSYVFLNEQFF. In DNA, the CDR3 is TGTGCCAGCAGTTATGTCTTTCTTAATGAGCAGTTCTTC.